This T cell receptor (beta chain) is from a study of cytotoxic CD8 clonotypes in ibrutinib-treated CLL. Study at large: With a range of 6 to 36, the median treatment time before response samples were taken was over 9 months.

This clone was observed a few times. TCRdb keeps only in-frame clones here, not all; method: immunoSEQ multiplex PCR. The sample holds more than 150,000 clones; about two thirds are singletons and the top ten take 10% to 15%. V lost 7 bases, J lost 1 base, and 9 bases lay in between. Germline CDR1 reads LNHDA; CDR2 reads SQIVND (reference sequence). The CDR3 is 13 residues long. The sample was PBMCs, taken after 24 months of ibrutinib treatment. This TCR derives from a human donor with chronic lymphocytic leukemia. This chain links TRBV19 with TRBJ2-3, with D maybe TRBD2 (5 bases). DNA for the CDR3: TGTGCCAGTACCGGGGTCGGCACAGATACGCAGTATTTT. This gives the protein CASTGVGTDTQYF.